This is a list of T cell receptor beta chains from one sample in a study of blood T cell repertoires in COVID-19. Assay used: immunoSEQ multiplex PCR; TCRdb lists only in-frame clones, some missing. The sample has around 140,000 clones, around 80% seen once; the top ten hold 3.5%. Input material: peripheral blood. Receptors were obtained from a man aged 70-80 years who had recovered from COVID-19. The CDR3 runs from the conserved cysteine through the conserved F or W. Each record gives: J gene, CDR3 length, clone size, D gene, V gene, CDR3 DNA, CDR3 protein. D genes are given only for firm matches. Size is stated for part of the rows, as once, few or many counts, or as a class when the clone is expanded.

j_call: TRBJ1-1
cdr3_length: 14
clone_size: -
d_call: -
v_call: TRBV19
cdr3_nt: TGTGCCAGTAGTATCGACAGAGGAGTCACTGAAGCTTTCTTT
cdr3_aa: CASSIDRGVTEAFF

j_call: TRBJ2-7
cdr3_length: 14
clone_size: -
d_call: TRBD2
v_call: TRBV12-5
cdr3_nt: TGTGCTAGTGGTCCCCGGGGGGGTGGCTACGAGCAGTACTTC
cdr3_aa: CASGPRGGGYEQYF

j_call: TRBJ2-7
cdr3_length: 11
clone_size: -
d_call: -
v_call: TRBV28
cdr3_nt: TGTGCCAGCAGTCCTCTTTACGAGCAGTACTTC
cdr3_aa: CASSPLYEQYF

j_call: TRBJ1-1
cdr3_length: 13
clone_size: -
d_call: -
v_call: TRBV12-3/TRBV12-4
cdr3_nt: TGTGCCAGCATCCTTGCGGGGGGGACTGAAGCTTTCTTT
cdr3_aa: CASILAGGTEAFF

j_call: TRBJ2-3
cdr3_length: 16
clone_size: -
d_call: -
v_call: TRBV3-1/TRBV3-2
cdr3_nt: TGTGCCAGCAGCCCTGCCCAGCGGAGCCGCACAGATACGCAGTATTTT
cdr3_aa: CASSPAQRSRTDTQYF

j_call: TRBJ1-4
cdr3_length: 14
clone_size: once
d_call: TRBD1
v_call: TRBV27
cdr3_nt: TGTGCCAGCAGTTCCACAGGGGGGAATGAAAAACTGTTTTTT
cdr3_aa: CASSSTGGNEKLFF

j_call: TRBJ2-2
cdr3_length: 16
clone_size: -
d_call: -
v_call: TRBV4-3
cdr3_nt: TGCGCCAGCAGCCAAGGGCCTAGCGAGTATACCGGGGAGCTGTTTTTT
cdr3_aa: CASSQGPSEYTGELFF

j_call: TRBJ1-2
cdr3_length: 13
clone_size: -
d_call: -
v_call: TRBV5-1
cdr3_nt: TGCGCCAGCAGCCGGACAGAGGGGTATGGCTACACCTTC
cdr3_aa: CASSRTEGYGYTF

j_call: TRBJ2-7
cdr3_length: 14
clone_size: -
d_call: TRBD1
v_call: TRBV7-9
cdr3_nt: TGTGCCAGCAGCGACCGGGACAGGGGGCTAGAGCAGTACTTC
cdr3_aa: CASSDRDRGLEQYF

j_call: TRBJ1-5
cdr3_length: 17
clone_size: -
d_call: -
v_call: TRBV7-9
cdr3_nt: TGTGCCAGCAGCGCCCGACAGGATTCCTCCTCCAATCAGCCCCAGCATTTT
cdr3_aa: CASSARQDSSSNQPQHF

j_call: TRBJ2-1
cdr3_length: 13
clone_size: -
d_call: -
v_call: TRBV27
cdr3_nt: TGTGCCAGCAGTTTTACTTCCTACAATGAGCAGTTCTTC
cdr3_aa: CASSFTSYNEQFF

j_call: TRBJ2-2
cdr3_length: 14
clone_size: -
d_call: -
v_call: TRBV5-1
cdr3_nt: TGCGCCAGCAGCTTGGGTACGAACACCGGGGAGCTGTTTTTT
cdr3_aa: CASSLGTNTGELFF

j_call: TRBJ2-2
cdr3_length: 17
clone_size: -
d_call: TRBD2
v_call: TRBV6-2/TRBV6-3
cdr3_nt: TGTGCCAGCAGCGGGACTAGCGGGAGGGCCGGCGTCGGGGAGCTGTTTTTT
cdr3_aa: CASSGTSGRAGVGELFF

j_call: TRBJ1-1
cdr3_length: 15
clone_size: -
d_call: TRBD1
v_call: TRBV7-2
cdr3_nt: TGTGCCAGCAGCTTAGCGCACAGGGGGACCACTGAAGCTTTCTTT
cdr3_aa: CASSLAHRGTTEAFF

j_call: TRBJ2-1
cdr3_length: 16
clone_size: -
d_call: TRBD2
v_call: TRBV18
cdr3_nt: TGTGCCAGCTCACCCCCCGGGACTAGGGTGGGGGATGAGCAGTTCTTC
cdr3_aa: CASSPPGTRVGDEQFF

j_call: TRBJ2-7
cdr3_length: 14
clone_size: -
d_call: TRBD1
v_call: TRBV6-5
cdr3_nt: TGTGCCAGTTCCCGAAGACAGGGTGGCTACGAGCAGTACTTC
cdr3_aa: CASSRRQGGYEQYF

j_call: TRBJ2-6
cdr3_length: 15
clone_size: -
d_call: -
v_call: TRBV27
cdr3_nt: TGTGCCAGCAGTTTATCTACTGTCGGGGCCAACGTCCTGACTTTC
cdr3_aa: CASSLSTVGANVLTF

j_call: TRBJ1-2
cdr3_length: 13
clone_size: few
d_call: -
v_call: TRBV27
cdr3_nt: TGTGCCAGCAGTTTGGGGCAGAACTATGGCTACACCTTC
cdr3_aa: CASSLGQNYGYTF

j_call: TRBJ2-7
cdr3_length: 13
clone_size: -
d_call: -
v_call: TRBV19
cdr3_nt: TGTGCCACCGCACGAGAGGGAACCTACGAGCAGTACTTC
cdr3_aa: CATAREGTYEQYF

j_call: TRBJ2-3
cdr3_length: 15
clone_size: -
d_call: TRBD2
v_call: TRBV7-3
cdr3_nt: TGTGCCAGCAGCACACGACTAGCGGGAGACGATACGCAGTATTTT
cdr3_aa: CASSTRLAGDDTQYF

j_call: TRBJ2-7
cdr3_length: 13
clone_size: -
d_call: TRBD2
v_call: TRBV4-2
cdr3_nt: TGTGCCAGCAGCCAGTTAACTAGCGCCGAGCAGTACTTC
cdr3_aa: CASSQLTSAEQYF

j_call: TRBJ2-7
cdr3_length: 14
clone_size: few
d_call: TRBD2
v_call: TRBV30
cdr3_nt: TGTGCCTGGGGACTAGCGGGAGCCTCCTACGAGCAGTACTTC
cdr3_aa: CAWGLAGASYEQYF

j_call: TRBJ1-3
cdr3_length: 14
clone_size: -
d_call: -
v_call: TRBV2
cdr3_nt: TGTGCCAGCAGACAGGGAACCTCTGGAAACACCATATATTTT
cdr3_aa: CASRQGTSGNTIYF

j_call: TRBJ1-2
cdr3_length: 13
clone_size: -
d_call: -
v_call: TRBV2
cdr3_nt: TGTGCCAGCAGCACTACAGGGCTGGGTGGCTACACCTTC
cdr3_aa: CASSTTGLGGYTF

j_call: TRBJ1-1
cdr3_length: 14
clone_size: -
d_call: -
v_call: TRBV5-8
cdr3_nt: TGTGCCAGCAGCACCCGACAGTTGTACACTGAAGCTTTCTTT
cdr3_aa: CASSTRQLYTEAFF

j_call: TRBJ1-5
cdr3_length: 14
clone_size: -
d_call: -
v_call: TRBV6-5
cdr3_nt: TGTGCCAGCAGTACAGGGTCCCCCTATCAGCCCCAGCATTTT
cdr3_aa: CASSTGSPYQPQHF